This T cell receptor (beta chain) was found in a study of radiotherapy plus CTLA-4 blockade in lung cancer. Turning to the study itself: Among all patients, 18% showed objective responses, while roughly 34% had disease control.

A note on this clone: Its antigen is not identified.

V gave up 4 bases and J gave up 3 bases; unmatched junction bases: 10. Germline V gene lookup returns CDR1 MNHEY and CDR2 SVGAGI. The CDR3 consists of 16 residues. Notes on the study in general: Researchers report tumor-derived TCR clones expanding in blood after radiotherapy plus ipilimumab.

Produced via immunoSEQ multiplex PCR; TCRdb's table is partial and in-frame only. The sample lists tens of thousands of clones, 80% to 90% seen once, with around 24% in the top ten. The TCR was taken from a human donor with non-small cell lung cancer that progressed on radiotherapy plus ipilimumab. The chain couples TRBV6-5 to TRBJ1-2, with 8 bases identical to TRBD1. The sample consisted of peripheral blood, taken from a patient treated with radiotherapy plus ipilimumab. The CDR3 region has the DNA TGTGCCAGCAGTTCCGGGACAGGCTCCGTAGACTATGGCTACACCTTC. It encodes CASSSGTGSVDYGYTF.